A selection of T cell receptor beta chains follows, all from one sample in a study of T cell responses to AZD1222 COVID-19 vaccine. Sequencing was performed with immunoSEQ multiplex PCR; in TCRdb, only in-frame clones are kept and a portion is missing. The sample contains about 170,000 clones, roughly nine tenths of which appear only once. Sample: peripheral blood, taken on day 0 of AZD1222 vaccination. These receptor sequences come from an adult in good health. Both conserved end residues are part of each CDR3. The D gene is left open where the match is weak. Part of the rows lack a size; the others show once, few, many or a class for expanded clones.

>14|once|-|TRBV6-2/TRBV6-3|TRBJ1-2
TGTGCCAGCAGTTCCCCAGGGCTCGGTCGTGGCTACACCTTC
CASSSPGLGRGYTF
>16|-|-|TRBV2|TRBJ2-3
TGTGCCAGCAGTGAGGAATCACCGAACTGGGGGGATACGCAGTATTTT
CASSEESPNWGDTQYF
>16|-|TRBD1|TRBV5-1|TRBJ2-4
TGCGCCAGCAGCCCCCAGACAGGGGGTGCCAAAAACATTCAGTACTTC
CASSPQTGGAKNIQYF
>14|-|TRBD2|TRBV28|TRBJ2-1
TGTGCCAGCAGTTTAGCGGGGGTGTACAATGAGCAGTTCTTC
CASSLAGVYNEQFF
>13|-|-|TRBV28|TRBJ2-7
TGTGCCAGCAGTTTAGGGCCAGGTGGAGAGCAGTACTTC
CASSLGPGGEQYF
>17|-|TRBD2|TRBV15|TRBJ2-1
TGTGCCACCAGCAGGACTAGCGGGAGTACTACCTACAATGAGCAGTTCTTC
CATSRTSGSTTYNEQFF
>13|-|TRBD1|TRBV29-1|TRBJ1-4
TGCAGCGCTGGTACAGGGGGAAGTGAAAAACTGTTTTTT
CSAGTGGSEKLFF
>13|once|-|TRBV28|TRBJ2-2
TGTGCCAGCAGATTCACGGGGAACGGGGAGCTGTTTTTT
CASRFTGNGELFF
>15|once|TRBD1|TRBV3-1/TRBV3-2|TRBJ1-6
TGTGCCAGCAGCCAGAGGGACAGGGTTAATTCACCCCTCCACTTT
CASSQRDRVNSPLHF
>15|-|TRBD2|TRBV7-8|TRBJ2-1
TGTGCCAGCAGCACTAGCGGGGGGGGATACAATGAGCAGTTCTTC
CASSTSGGGYNEQFF
>14|-|-|TRBV3-1/TRBV3-2|TRBJ2-1
TGTGCCAGCAGCCAACCCCCGAACGCTAATGAGCAGTTCTTC
CASSQPPNANEQFF
>15|-|-|TRBV6-5|TRBJ1-5
TGTGCCAGCAGTTACCGGCATGATAGCAATCAGCCCCAGCATTTT
CASSYRHDSNQPQHF
>15|-|TRBD1|TRBV19|TRBJ1-4
TGTGCCAGTAGAAAGACCGGGACAGGGAATGAAAAACTGTTTTTT
CASRKTGTGNEKLFF
>15|-|TRBD2|TRBV6-4|TRBJ2-1
TGTGCCAGCAGTACCGGCGGGAGGGCCCTCAATGAGCAGTTCTTC
CASSTGGRALNEQFF
>16|-|TRBD2|TRBV19|TRBJ2-5
TGTGCCAGTAGTACAGTGGGACTAGCAGGTTTGGAGACCCAGTACTTC
CASSTVGLAGLETQYF
>14|-|-|TRBV2|TRBJ1-5
TGTGCCAGCAGTGGTTCCGGGCCAGAACAGCCCCAGCATTTT
CASSGSGPEQPQHF
>16|-|TRBD2|TRBV9|TRBJ2-1
TGTGCCAGCAGCGTAGCCCCTAGCGGGGGCCTCGGGGAGCAGTTCTTC
CASSVAPSGGLGEQFF
>15|-|TRBD2|TRBV10-3|TRBJ2-1
TGTGCCATCAGTGCGGGACTAGCGGGCGTCAATGAGCAGTTCTTC
CAISAGLAGVNEQFF
>15|-|TRBD1|TRBV19|TRBJ2-1
TGTGCCAGTAGTATAGAGGGACAGCTCTACAATGAGCAGTTCTTC
CASSIEGQLYNEQFF
>14|-|-|TRBV9|TRBJ2-5
TGTGCCAGCAGCGTTCGGAGTAGAGGAGAGACCCAGTACTTC
CASSVRSRGETQYF
>15|once|-|TRBV2|TRBJ1-4
TGTGCCAGCGGAAGCCGGGACACCCTATCTGAAAAACTGTTTTTT
CASGSRDTLSEKLFF
>14|-|-|TRBV5-1|TRBJ2-4
TGCGCCAGCAGCTTGGAACAGGGTGTTGGCATTCAGTACTTC
CASSLEQGVGIQYF
>17|-|-|TRBV7-8|TRBJ2-6
TGTGCCAGCATCGAGGGTAGGGTGAGCTCTGGGGCCAACGTCCTGACTTTC
CASIEGRVSSGANVLTF
>15|few|-|TRBV5-6|TRBJ1-2
TGTGCCAGCAGCTTGGAGGGGCCGCTGGGCTATGGCTACACCTTC
CASSLEGPLGYGYTF
>14|few|-|TRBV6-5|TRBJ1-5
TGTGCCAGCATGCTGTACTCACGAGGGCAGCCCCAGCATTTT
CASMLYSRGQPQHF
>18|-|-|TRBV19|TRBJ2-6
TGTGCCAGTAGTATAAGGGGTCAAAAAGGCTCTGGGGCCAACGTCCTGACTTTC
CASSIRGQKGSGANVLTF
>15|few|TRBD1|TRBV7-3|TRBJ2-3
TGTGCCAGCAGCTCCGGGACAGGCAGGGCAGATACGCAGTATTTT
CASSSGTGRADTQYF
>11|-|-|TRBV6-5|TRBJ1-1
TGTGCCAGCAGTTACGGGCGGGGGGCTTTCTTT
CASSYGRGAFF
>15|-|-|TRBV27|TRBJ2-1
TGTGCCAGCAGTTTATTGGGGGCTGGCTACAATGAGCAGTTCTTC
CASSLLGAGYNEQFF
>15|-|TRBD1|TRBV19|TRBJ1-5
TGTGCCAGTAGTACTGACGGACAGGGCAATCAGCCCCAGCATTTT
CASSTDGQGNQPQHF
>16|-|-|TRBV7-2|TRBJ1-2
TGTGCCAGCAGCCAAGAGGTAGGGGCCTCTAACTATGGCTACACCTTC
CASSQEVGASNYGYTF
>16|-|-|TRBV7-2|TRBJ2-3
TGTGCCAGCAGCTCCCAGACTAGTTATGGTTCGGATACGCAGTATTTT
CASSSQTSYGSDTQYF
>14|once|-|TRBV29-1|TRBJ2-1
TGCAGCGGTGGGTCCCCAGACTTCCACAATGAGCAGTTCTTC
CSGGSPDFHNEQFF
>15|once|-|TRBV28|TRBJ1-2
TGTGCCAGCAGTCGCTGGGACGTAGCTAACTATGGCTACACCTTC
CASSRWDVANYGYTF
>15|-|-|TRBV10-3|TRBJ1-1
TGTGCCATCAGTGTAGAAGGTAGGGGTGGAACTGAAGCTTTCTTT
CAISVEGRGGTEAFF
>13|-|-|TRBV10-3|TRBJ1-5
TGTGCCATCAGTGATTCTGGCAATCAGCCCCAGCATTTT
CAISDSGNQPQHF
>15|-|-|TRBV13|TRBJ2-7
TGTGCCAGCAGCTCCGTTCCAGGGTATGCCTACGAGCAGTACTTC
CASSSVPGYAYEQYF
>14|-|-|TRBV28|TRBJ2-1
TGTGCCAGCAGTCCCAATGGGTCCTACAATGAGCAGTTCTTC
CASSPNGSYNEQFF
>15|-|-|TRBV9|TRBJ2-6
TGTGCCAGCAGCTCAAGAATCTCTGGGGCCAACGTCCTGACTTTC
CASSSRISGANVLTF
>14|-|-|TRBV9|TRBJ2-5
TGTGCCAGCAGCAAGAACGATCCTTGGGAGACCCAGTACTTC
CASSKNDPWETQYF